Below are 13 T cell receptor beta chains sequenced from a single sample in a study of cytomegalovirus exposure and HLA in healthy donors (dated by TCRdb to between 2016 and 2019). Library creation used the immunoSEQ multiplex PCR assay. For the multiplex PCR, a mixture combining 60 forward primers for TCR Vbeta segments and 13 reverse primers for TCR Jbeta segments was used. TCRdb provides this immuneACCESS table in a form limited to in-frame rearrangements. Some clones are lacking; in checked studies, under half of them reflect an unresolved V gene, and why the rest are absent is not known. Per the sample table, the count is 100,000 to 150,000 clones. The top ten clones comprise approximately 1.5% of the sample. Material: PBMCs. The receptors originated from a woman aged 40 to 50 in good health and CMV-seronegative.

This sequence joins TRBV6-5 and TRBJ1-1; 7 positions match TRBD1. CDR1 MNHEY and CDR2 SVGAGI come from the germline V gene. V shed 8 bases and J 2 bases; nucleotides not matched to a gene: 8. The CDR3 covers 14 residues. CDR3 amino acids: CASEEQGSNTEAFF. CDR3 in DNA: TGTGCCAGCGAAGAACAGGGGTCCAACACTGAAGCTTTCTTT.

The V gene is TRBV6-6, the J gene TRBJ1-4; D unresolved. Germline lookup yields CDR1 MNHNY and CDR2 SVGAGI (reference sequence). V was trimmed by 6 bases and J by 6 bases, leaving 8 bases between them. This CDR3 has 12 residues. CDR3 bases: TGTGCCAGCAGCCCCCGGGATGAAAAACTGTTTTTT. It codes for CASSPRDEKLFF.

The chain uses TRBV5-8 and TRBJ1-5; D ambiguous. Trimming took 1 base from V and 5 from J, leaving 13 bases between them. This CDR3 is built from 15 residues. Germline lookup yields CDR1 SGHTS and CDR2 YDEGEE. In DNA form, the CDR3 reads TGTGCCAGCAGCTTGCGTTTACAGCCTGATCAGCCCCAGCATTTT. Translation: CASSLRLQPDQPQHF. Complete variable domain (other parts from reference TRBV5-8 and TRBJ1-5): EAGVTQSPTHLIKTRGQQATLRCSPISGHTSVYWYQQALGLGLQFLLWYDEGEERNRGNFPPRFSGRQFPNYSSELNVNALELEDSALYLCASSLRLQPDQPQHFGDGTRLSIL.

The chain is built from TRBV2 and TRBJ1-2; a weak D match, TRBD1 (6 bases). From germline, CDR1 is SNHLY and CDR2 FYNNEI. The V end lost 8 bases, the J end lost 2 bases, and 24 bases lay between the germline ends. This CDR3 is 17 amino acids long. This CDR3 is CASCFSKGHSPNYGYTF. The CDR3 DNA reads TGTGCCAGCTGTTTTTCTAAGGGACACAGTCCCAACTATGGCTACACCTTC.

The V gene is TRBV28, the J gene TRBJ2-7; 7 nucleotides match TRBD1. Germline lookup yields CDR1 MDHEN and CDR2 SYDVKM. Trimming at V came to 5 bases and at J to 4 bases, leaving 8 bases not matched to a gene. CDR3 length: 14 amino acids. The CDR3 bases are TGTGCCAGCAGTGGGACCGGGACAGCGTACGAGCAGTACGTC. This sequence encodes CASSGTGTAYEQYV.

The chain is built from TRBV6-6 and TRBJ2-5, with a tentative D call TRBD2 (5 bases). Per the germline V gene, CDR1 is MNHNY and CDR2 is SVGAGI (reference sequence). The length of the CDR3 is 15 residues. V lost 0 bases and J lost 5, with 13 bases in between. This CDR3 reads CASSYSGASVETQYF. The CDR3 region has the DNA TGTGCCAGCAGTTACTCGGGAGCGTCCGTGGAGACCCAGTACTTC.

The rearrangement joins TRBV6-1 to TRBJ2-1; possible D gene TRBD2, 5 bases. Trimming cost V 8 bases and J 4 bases, with 15 bases left between them. This CDR3 region has 14 residues. CDR1 and CDR2 from the germline V gene are MNHNS and SASEGT. CDR3 sequence reads: CASARGSGYNEQFF. The CDR3 region has the DNA TGTGCCAGCGCCCGGGGTTCCGGGTACAATGAGCAGTTCTTC.

The CDR3 loop reads CASSLRGGIGEQYF. Written as DNA, the CDR3 is TGTGCCAGCAGCTTACGGGGAGGGATTGGCGAGCAGTACTTC. The chain is built from TRBV7-9 and TRBJ2-7, with TRBD2 identical over 7 bases. Germline V gene lookup returns CDR1 SEHNR and CDR2 FQNEAQ (reference sequence). The CDR3 totals 14 residues. Trimming took 2 bases from V and 6 from J; bases not matched to a gene: 7.

The V and J genes are TRBV10-3 and TRBJ2-2; 8 bases map to TRBD2. Trimming removed 6 bases from V and 4 bases from J; junction bases left unmatched: 4. The CDR3 is 14 residues long. The V gene's germline CDR1 is ENHRY and CDR2 SYGVKD. Here the CDR3 reads CAIRAGGFTGELFF. The CDR3 nucleotides are TGTGCCATCAGGGCGGGGGGATTCACCGGGGAGCTGTTTTTT.

The V and J genes are TRBV11-2 and TRBJ1-1; D is ambiguous. V lost 5 bases, J lost 3 bases, and 10 bases lay in between. Germline lookup yields CDR1 SGHAT and CDR2 FQNNGV. CDR3 length: 13 amino acids. CDR3 in DNA: TGTGCCAGCAGCCGAGTGAGGGACACTGAAGCTTTCTTT. The encoded protein is CASSRVRDTEAFF.

The chain joins TRBV10-3 to TRBJ1-1, with D possibly matching TRBD1 (5 bases). V dropped 6 bases and J dropped 5 bases, with 16 bases sitting between them. This CDR3 is built from 14 residues. CDR1 and CDR2 (germline): ENHRY, SYGVKD. In DNA, the CDR3 is TGTGCCATCAGCAAATTTCAGGGTCAGACTGAAGCTTTCTTT. This encodes CAISKFQGQTEAFF.

CDR3 loop: CRANGYTF. CDR3 bases: TGCAGGGCAAATGGCTACACCTTC. This sequence joins TRBV20-1 and TRBJ1-2; no clear D. This CDR3 is 8 amino acids long. Germline V gives CDR1 DFQATT, CDR2 SNEGSKA (reference sequence).

This chain connects TRBV7-3 to TRBJ2-7, with 7 bases lining up with TRBD1. The V segment lost 1 base and the J segment 0 bases; nucleotides outside the gene matches: 3. The CDR3 covers 15 residues. Germline-derived CDR1 and CDR2 are SGHTA and FQGTGA. The DNA of the CDR3 is TGTGCCAGCAGCTTAAACGACAGGGACTCCTACGAGCAGTACTTC. It specifies CASSLNDRDSYEQYF.